This T cell receptor beta chain was identified in a study of blood T cell repertoires in COVID-19. About the research overall: Both acute and convalescent COVID-19 samples were obtained from the United States, Italy and Spain. T cells, B-cell-depleted T cells, or PBMCs provided the cDNA or gDNA that served as material.

This CDR3 is 12 amino acids long. From germline, CDR1 is SGHRS and CDR2 YFSETQ. V shed 4 bases and J shed 6 bases, with 8 bases lying between them. Per the study methods: It was from reference gene primer amplification that nucleated cell counts were estimated. Only in-frame clones appear in the TCRdb table, and some are missing; sequencing was by immunoSEQ multiplex PCR. The D gene and trimming were derived from the DNA, and the V and J assignments and clone size from that table. The sample has about 220,000 clones; around 84% are singletons. This clonotype was obtained from a woman aged 55-75 years who had recovered from COVID-19. V gene TRBV5-1 combines with J gene TRBJ2-1; D is perhaps TRBD2 (7 bases). Specimen: peripheral blood. The CDR3 coding sequence is TGCGCCAGCAGCAGGGGGGGCAATGAGCAGTTCTTC. It codes for CASSRGGNEQFF.